This TCR beta chain was recorded in a study of blood T cell repertoires in COVID-19. Study details: Samples came from the United States, Italy and Spain, spanning acute and convalescent COVID-19. Sources were T cells, B-cell-depleted T cells, or PBMCs; the material itself was cDNA or gDNA.

Original processing methods: Scientists estimated how many nucleated cells there were by amplifying reference gene primers. Some clones are missing from TCRdb's copy, which holds only in-frame ones; the method was immunoSEQ multiplex PCR. The V and J calls and clone size were taken over from that table, and D and trimming were inferred from the DNA. The table has fewer than 200,000 clones, about three quarters seen once. The sample consisted of peripheral blood. The TCR sequence derives from a man between 65 and 80 years old with acute or convalescent COVID-19.

CDR3 loop: CASSEPSRVTQYF. The CDR3, as DNA: TGTGCCAGCAGTGAACCCTCACGGGTGACCCAGTACTTC. The rearrangement joins TRBV25-1 to TRBJ2-5; D unresolved. V lost 2 bases to trimming and J lost 7 bases, with 11 bases between them. The germline V gene has CDR1 MGHDK and CDR2 SYGVNS. The CDR3 sequence is 13 residues long.